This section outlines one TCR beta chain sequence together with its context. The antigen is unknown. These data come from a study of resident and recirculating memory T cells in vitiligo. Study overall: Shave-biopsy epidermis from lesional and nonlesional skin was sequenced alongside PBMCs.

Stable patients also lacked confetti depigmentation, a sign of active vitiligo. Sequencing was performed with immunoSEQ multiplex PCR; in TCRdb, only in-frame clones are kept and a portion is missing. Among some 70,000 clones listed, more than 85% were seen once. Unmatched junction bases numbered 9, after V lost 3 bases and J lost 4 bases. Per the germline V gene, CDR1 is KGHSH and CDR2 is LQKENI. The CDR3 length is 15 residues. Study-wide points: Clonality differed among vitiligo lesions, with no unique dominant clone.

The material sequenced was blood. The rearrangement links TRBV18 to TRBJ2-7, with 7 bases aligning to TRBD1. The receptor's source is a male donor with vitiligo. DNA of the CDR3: TGTGCCAGCTCACCTACCTTCGGGACAGAATACGAGCAGTACTTC. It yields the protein CASSPTFGTEYEQYF.